The rows below give T cell receptor beta chains drawn from one sample of a study of OX40 agonist ivuxolimab in advanced cancers. Generated by immunoSEQ multiplex PCR, the TCRdb table keeps only in-frame clones and is missing some. This table has roughly 23,000 clones, 65% to 90% appearing once. Specimen: CD4+ or CD8+ T cells sorted from blood, collected in a trial of the OX40 agonist ivuxolimab. These receptors were obtained from an adult with an advanced solid tumor such as melanoma, head and neck, liver or kidney cancer. Both conserved end residues are part of each CDR3. Each record gives: J gene, clone size, V gene, CDR3 protein. The size of a clone is reported for some rows only, either as once, few or many, or as a class for expanded clones.

TRBJ2-1 | NA | TRBV29-1 | CSVEGRQGAYNEQFF
TRBJ2-4 | NA | TRBV6-1 | CASSEVYGAKNIQYF
TRBJ1-1 | NA | TRBV27 | CASSLAGQNTEAFF
TRBJ2-4 | NA | TRBV27 | CASSMTGVSKNIQYF
TRBJ1-2 | NA | TRBV7-9 | CASSLPQGGGGYTF
TRBJ2-7 | NA | TRBV28 | CASRLSTGGQHEQYF
TRBJ1-2 | NA | TRBV30 | CAGQGLHYGYTF
TRBJ1-1 | few | TRBV2 | CATGQLNTEAFF
TRBJ2-1 | NA | TRBV29-1 | CSVPTGSGRNEQFF
TRBJ2-5 | NA | TRBV18 | CASSQTGMLYETQYF
TRBJ2-6 | NA | TRBV4-1 | CASSQEATGIGANVLTF
TRBJ2-2 | NA | TRBV28 | CASSTTRRANTGELFF
TRBJ2-7 | NA | TRBV5-1 | CASSHGAYEQYF
TRBJ2-7 | NA | TRBV11-2 | CASSLPSGSYEQYF
TRBJ2-3 | NA | TRBV9 | CASSVDSPSTDTQYF
TRBJ2-7 | NA | TRBV6-5 | CASSYGRRSYEQYF
TRBJ2-1 | NA | TRBV5-1 | CASSFRLAGVDNEQFF
TRBJ2-2 | NA | TRBV4-1 | CASSLVGTNTGELFF
TRBJ2-1 | NA | TRBV19 | CASSMGQGVGNEQFF
TRBJ2-4 | NA | TRBV28 | CASSPKRDRGLDIQYF
TRBJ2-3 | NA | TRBV7-6 | CASSLVDRGDTQYF
TRBJ2-2 | few | TRBV6-5 | CASSYGVDTGELFF
TRBJ2-7 | NA | TRBV7-9 | CATQGSSYEQYF
TRBJ1-2 | NA | TRBV5-4 | CASKPWGANYGYTF
TRBJ2-7 | once | TRBV4-2 | CASSQDLGPGYEQYF
TRBJ1-1 | NA | TRBV27 | CASSLDSILNTEAFF
TRBJ2-7 | large | TRBV19 | CASSIGYGEQYF
TRBJ1-5 | NA | TRBV11-2 | CASSLGRSDQPQHF
TRBJ2-7 | once | TRBV5-4 | CASSLVLAGEQYF
TRBJ2-7 | NA | TRBV9 | CASSVGGSSSYEQYF
NA | NA | TRBV15 | CATSRDRESYEQYF
TRBJ2-7 | NA | TRBV6-5 | CASSYGTGGYEQYF
TRBJ2-6 | NA | TRBV5-4 | CASSLSGANVLTF
TRBJ2-7 | NA | TRBV7-3 | CASSFLSGSGEQYF
TRBJ2-5 | NA | TRBV6-1 | CASSGRGVKETQYF
TRBJ1-4 | NA | TRBV29-1 | CSVRGQGANEKLFF
TRBJ1-1 | NA | TRBV9 | CASSSETVINTEAFF
TRBJ2-1 | NA | TRBV28 | CASSRTSGTSSYNEQFF
TRBJ2-5 | NA | TRBV11-2 | CASSLLRQSQETQYF
TRBJ2-3 | NA | TRBV6-5 | CASSATSGSTDTQYF
TRBJ2-2 | once | TRBV30 | CAWRLGASNTGELFF
TRBJ1-2 | NA | TRBV7-9 | CASSPLEIGYGYTF
TRBJ2-3 | once | TRBV9 | CASSPHDATDTQYF
TRBJ1-2 | NA | TRBV10-2 | CASSETRGASFWYGYTF
TRBJ1-1 | NA | TRBV4-1 | CASSQVEGALDTEAFF
TRBJ2-1 | NA | TRBV4-1 | CASSQEVAGAEQFF
TRBJ2-5 | NA | TRBV7-9 | CASPHGARDLGIQETQYF
TRBJ1-2 | NA | TRBV7-6 | CASSDTGGYGYTF
TRBJ1-1 | NA | TRBV7-8 | CASSLVGGMNTEAFF
TRBJ2-3 | NA | TRBV27 | CASTPTIGAGDTDTQYF
TRBJ2-3 | NA | TRBV14 | CASSQDWRGKGATDTQYF
TRBJ2-5 | NA | TRBV9 | CASSQNVEGADETQYF
TRBJ2-3 | NA | TRBV15 | CATSVHRDTDTQYF
TRBJ2-1 | NA | TRBV5-6 | CASSIPLGGEDRNEQFF
TRBJ2-1 | NA | TRBV19 | CASSIGLQDNEQFF
TRBJ2-6 | NA | TRBV25-1 | CASSHSGANVLTF
TRBJ2-2 | NA | TRBV27 | CASSPGTAAGELFF
TRBJ2-1 | NA | TRBV29-1 | CSVVRTSGSSDEQFF
TRBJ1-4 | NA | TRBV6-1 | CASSEGTASNEKLFF
TRBJ2-3 | once | TRBV23-1 | CASSHPPDTQYF